The 2 T cell receptor beta chains given below trace back to one sample, sequenced in a study of vaccination and CD4 T cells after COVID-19. Treatment: 10-day PBMC culture with coronavirus spike peptide pools or control peptides (ViraFEST assay). The Oncomine TCR Beta short-read assay sequenced DNA from cultured CD4+ T cells. Using its own MiXCR run on the PCR reads, TCRdb lists one record per CDR3 protein. This sample has 15,000 or so distinct CDR3 sequences, with approximately 28% found just once. The antigens for these receptors are not known. Sequences were obtained from cultured CD4+ T cells from blood. The source is a human donor with COVID-19.

This clonotype appeared once. The chain uses TRBV6-2 or TRBV6-3 and TRBJ1-3; 7 nucleotides align to TRBD1. CDR1 and CDR2 from the germline V gene are MNHEY and SVGEGT. The CDR3 totals 15 residues. V lost 7 bases to trimming and J lost 0 bases; unmatched junction nucleotides: 6. CDR3 bases: TGTGCCAGCAACAGCGGGACAGCCTCTGGAAACACCATATATTTT. It encodes CASNSGTASGNTIYF.

This clonotype was observed a few times. The chain recombines TRBV30 with TRBJ1-5, with TRBD1 as a possible D gene (6 bases). Germline lookup yields CDR1 GTSNPN and CDR2 SVGIG (reference sequence). V was trimmed by 4 bases and J by 5 bases, leaving 18 bases between them. The CDR3 length is 15 residues. The CDR3 nucleotides read TGTGCCTGGAAGACTCCAGGGGCTGGTTATCAGCCCCAGCATTTT. Amino acids: CAWKTPGAGYQPQHF.